These 3 T cell receptor beta chains came from one sample sequenced in a study of neurological immune-mediated disorders. TCRdb fed the 5' RACE reads into MiXCR, producing one record per CDR3 protein. The sample carries 60,000 or so distinct CDR3 sequences, approximately 3.1% recorded once. The sample consisted of PBMCs. These receptors came from a woman between 55 and 75 years old with multiple sclerosis.

In regard to this clonotype: The final CDR3 position lacks the conserved phenylalanine or tryptophan, pointing to a likely read error. This rearrangement joins TRBV9 to TRBJ2-4; no clear D gene. Germline loops: CDR1 SGDLS, CDR2 YYNGEE. Trimming removed 0 bases at V and 8 bases at J, with 18 bases between. This CDR3 has 16 amino acids. The CDR3 here is CASSVAPQINVDIQYY. CDR3 nucleotides: TGTGCCAGCAGCGTAGCGCCTCAGATTAATGTGGACATTCAGTACTAC.

At least ten counts were recorded for this clonotype. V is TRBV12-3 or TRBV12-4 and J is TRBJ2-7, with a weak D call TRBD2 (7 bases). V was clipped by 7 bases and J by 4 bases, with 26 bases between them. The CDR3 is made up of 17 amino acids. CDR3 in amino acids: CASKIMGAGVGRYEQYF. As DNA, the CDR3 is TGTGCCAGCAAAATTATGGGGGCGGGAGTCGGTCGGTACGAGCAGTACTTC.

This clonotype was recorded many times. The chain carries TRBV20-1 and TRBJ1-2; D not certain. Between the trimmed V and J ends, which lost 4 bases and 4 bases, there was a span of 10 bases. Germline lookup yields CDR1 DFQATT and CDR2 SNEGSKA (reference sequence). The length of the CDR3 is 12 residues. This chain's CDR3 is CSAIVGSYGYTF. In DNA form, the CDR3 reads TGCAGTGCTATTGTAGGTTCCTATGGCTACACCTTC.